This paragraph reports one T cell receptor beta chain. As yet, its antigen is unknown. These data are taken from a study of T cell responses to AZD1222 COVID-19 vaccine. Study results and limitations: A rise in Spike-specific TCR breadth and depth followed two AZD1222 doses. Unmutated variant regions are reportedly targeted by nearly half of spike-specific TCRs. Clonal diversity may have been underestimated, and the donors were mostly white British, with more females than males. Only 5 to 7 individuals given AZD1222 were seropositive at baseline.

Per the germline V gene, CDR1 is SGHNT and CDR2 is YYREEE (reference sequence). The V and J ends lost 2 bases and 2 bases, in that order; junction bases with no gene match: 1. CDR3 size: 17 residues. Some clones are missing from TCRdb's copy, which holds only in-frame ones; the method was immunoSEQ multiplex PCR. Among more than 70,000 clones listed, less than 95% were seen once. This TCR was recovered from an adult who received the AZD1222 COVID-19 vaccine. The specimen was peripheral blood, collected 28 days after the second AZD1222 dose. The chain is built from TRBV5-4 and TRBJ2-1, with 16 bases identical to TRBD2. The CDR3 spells CASSFGTSGRAYNEQFF. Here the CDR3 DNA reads TGTGCCAGCAGCTTTGGGACTAGCGGGAGGGCCTACAATGAGCAGTTCTTC.